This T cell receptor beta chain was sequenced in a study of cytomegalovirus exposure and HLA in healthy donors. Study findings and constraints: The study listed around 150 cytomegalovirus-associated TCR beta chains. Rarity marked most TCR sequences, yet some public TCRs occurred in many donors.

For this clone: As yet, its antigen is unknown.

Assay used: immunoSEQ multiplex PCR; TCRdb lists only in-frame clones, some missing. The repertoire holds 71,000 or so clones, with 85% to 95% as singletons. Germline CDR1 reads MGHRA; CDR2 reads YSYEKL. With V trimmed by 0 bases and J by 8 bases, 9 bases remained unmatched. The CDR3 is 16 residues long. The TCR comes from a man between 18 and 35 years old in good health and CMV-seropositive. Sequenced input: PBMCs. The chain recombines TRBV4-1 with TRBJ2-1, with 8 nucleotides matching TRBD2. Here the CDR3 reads CASSQDKAVAGHEQFF. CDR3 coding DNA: TGCGCCAGCAGCCAAGATAAAGCGGTAGCGGGGCATGAGCAGTTCTTC.